The TCR beta chain described here comes from a study of blood T cell repertoires in COVID-19. Overall study: Italy, Spain and the United States were the sources of the convalescent and acute COVID-19 samples. In each case, the material was cDNA or gDNA derived from T cells, B-cell-depleted T cells, or PBMCs.

The CDR3 is made up of 14 amino acids. From germline, CDR1 is SGHKS and CDR2 YYEKEE (reference sequence). V gave up 3 bases and J gave up 5 bases; unmatched junction bases: 7. Authors' processing steps: Scientists estimated how many nucleated cells there were by amplifying reference gene primers. Assay: immunoSEQ multiplex PCR; the TCRdb copy retains only in-frame clones and omits some. That table is the source of V, J and clone size, and D and trimming were worked out from the DNA. The table has roughly 200,000 clones, less than 85% seen once. The source material was peripheral blood. This clonotype was sampled from a man between 50 and 59 years old who had recovered from COVID-19. The rearrangement uses TRBV5-5 and TRBJ1-2, with 7 bases matching TRBD1. The CDR3 DNA follows: TGTGCCAGCAGCTCTCTGGGACAGTCGTATGGCTACACCTTC. Protein product: CASSSLGQSYGYTF.